The 31 T cell receptor beta chains below were found in one sample sequenced in a study of T cell responses to AZD1222 COVID-19 vaccine. Measured with immunoSEQ multiplex PCR; TCRdb has only the in-frame clones, and not every one. Here the sample spans 90,000 to 150,000 clones, more than 75% being singletons. The sequencing used peripheral blood, collected on day 0 of AZD1222 vaccination. The origin of the receptors is an adult in good health.

This clone was observed a few times. The rearrangement joins TRBV10-1 to TRBJ1-1, with a possible D match to TRBD1 (5 bases). The V end was cut by 5 bases, the J end by 2 bases, with 9 bases between. There are 13 residues in the CDR3. CDR1 and CDR2 (germline): WNHNN, SYGVQD (reference sequence). The CDR3 region is CASSFDRNTEAFF. The CDR3 DNA sequence: TGCGCCAGCAGTTTCGACAGAAACACTGAAGCTTTCTTT.

This sequence joins TRBV3-1 (or the pseudogene TRBV3-2) and TRBJ1-5; D is ambiguous. Germline V gene lookup returns CDR1 LGHDT and CDR2 YNNKEL (reference sequence). The CDR3 is 15 amino acids. V was clipped by 4 bases and J by 0 bases, with 10 bases between them. CDR3 DNA sequence: TGTGCCAGCAGCCCGAGGTGGGGTAGCAATCAGCCCCAGCATTTT. Amino acid sequence: CASSPRWGSNQPQHF.

V is TRBV27 and J is TRBJ1-5; no reliable D call. The CDR3 runs 14 residues. CDR1 MNHEY and CDR2 SMNVEV come from the germline V gene (reference sequence). V dropped 4 bases and J dropped 0 bases, with 7 bases sitting between them. The CDR3 region is CASSSGLSNQPQHF. The CDR3 DNA sequence: TGTGCCAGCAGTTCTGGGCTTAGCAATCAGCCCCAGCATTTT.

The chain is built from TRBV18 and TRBJ1-5, with 9 bases that match TRBD1. V lost 6 bases and J lost 3; bases outside the gene matches: 6. CDR3 size: 15 residues. Germline CDR1 is KGHSH and CDR2 is LQKENI. CDR3 in DNA: TGTGCCAGCTCGCGTACAGGGGGCCTCAATCAGCCCCAGCATTTT. Translated: CASSRTGGLNQPQHF.

This chain uses TRBV2 with TRBJ1-5, with D tentatively TRBD1 (5 bases). Germline CDR1 SNHLY, CDR2 FYNNEI. V lost 0 bases to trimming and J lost 2 bases, with 11 bases between them. CDR3 length: 16 residues. As DNA, the CDR3 is TGTGCCAGCAGTGAAGCCTTAGGCAGGGGCAATCAGCCCCAGCATTTT. Amino acid sequence: CASSEALGRGNQPQHF.

The CDR3 DNA is TGTGCCAGCAGCCAAGCGGGAGGTTTTGCAACTAATGAAAAACTGTTTTTT. This translates into CASSQAGGFATNEKLFF. The chain uses TRBV3-1 (or the pseudogene TRBV3-2) and TRBJ1-4; D is uncertain. The germline V gene encodes CDR1 LGHDT and CDR2 YNNKEL (reference sequence). The CDR3 consists of 17 residues. The V gene lost 1 base and the J gene lost 0 bases, with 12 bases spanning the gap.

The chain has TRBV3-1 (or the pseudogene TRBV3-2) and TRBJ1-4; TRBD1 aligns across 7 bases. V shed 1 base and J 11 bases; nucleotides not matched to a gene: 7. CDR3 size: 14 residues. Germline V CDR1 and CDR2: LGHDT, YNNKEL (reference sequence). CDR3 nucleotides: TGTGCCAGCAGCCAAGGCAGGGGGTTACACAAACTGTTTTTT. Amino acid sequence: CASSQGRGLHKLFF.

The chain is built from TRBV6-2 or TRBV6-3 and TRBJ2-3; possible D gene TRBD1, 6 bases. V lost 6 bases to trimming and J lost 3 bases, with 13 bases between them. The V gene's germline CDR1 is MNHEY and CDR2 SVGEGT. There are 14 residues in the CDR3. CDR3 in amino acids: CASSSRQVTDTQYF. CDR3 nucleotide sequence: TGTGCCAGCAGCTCTCGACAGGTGACAGATACGCAGTATTTT.

The rearrangement uses TRBV19 and TRBJ1-6; 8 bases are a match to TRBD1. Germline CDR1 is LNHDA and CDR2 is SQIVND (reference sequence). The J segment lost 5 bases and the V segment lost 8 bases, leaving 5 bases of the junction unmatched. The CDR3 consists of 14 residues. In DNA, the CDR3 is TGTGCCAGTCGGCAGGGACAGGATAATTCACCCCTCCACTTT. Translation gives CASRQGQDNSPLHF.

The V and J genes are TRBV5-1 and TRBJ1-1; D perhaps matches TRBD1 (5 bases). The V and J ends lost 3 bases and 3 bases respectively, with 15 bases between them. Germline V gene sequence: CDR1 SGHRS, CDR2 YFSETQ. The CDR3 contains 15 residues. This CDR3 is CASSSNRISDTEAFF. The CDR3 DNA is TGCGCCAGCAGCTCAAACAGGATTTCAGACACTGAAGCTTTCTTT.

This chain links TRBV25-1 with TRBJ2-2; maybe TRBD1 (5 bases). CDR3 size: 14 residues. The germline V gene encodes CDR1 MGHDK and CDR2 SYGVNS. V was cut by 2 bases and J by 7 bases, with 11 bases left in between. The CDR3 sequence: CASSEVDSGGELFF. The CDR3 region has the DNA TGTGCCAGCAGTGAAGTCGACAGTGGCGGGGAGCTGTTTTTT.

This chain uses TRBV9 with TRBJ2-5; 10 nucleotides align to TRBD2. V lost 0 bases, J lost 7 bases, and 9 bases stayed unmatched. Germline V CDR1 and CDR2: SGDLS, YYNGEE. The CDR3 extends over 16 amino acids. The CDR3 sequence is CASSVEGAGGPRTQYF. In DNA form, the CDR3 reads TGTGCCAGCAGCGTAGAGGGAGCGGGGGGGCCGAGGACCCAGTACTTC.

This chain connects TRBV12-3 or TRBV12-4 to TRBJ1-1; 8 bases agree with TRBD1. The ends lost 3 bases at V and 7 bases at J; junction bases unmatched: 4. The CDR3 covers 13 residues. CDR3 loop: CASSFYTGGEAFF. CDR3 sequence (DNA): TGTGCCAGCAGTTTTTATACAGGGGGTGAAGCTTTCTTT.

This chain joins TRBV4-1 and TRBJ1-5, with D possibly matching TRBD1 (5 bases). This CDR3 has 17 amino acids. Germline V gene sequence: CDR1 MGHRA, CDR2 YSYEKL. V lost 4 bases to trimming and J lost 3 bases, with 19 bases between them. The CDR3 DNA reads TGCGCCAGCAGCCGCGAGTCGACAGCCTCCTTCAATCAGCCCCAGCATTTT. This gives the protein CASSRESTASFNQPQHF.

The chain links TRBV6-2 or TRBV6-3 to TRBJ1-1; 7 positions match TRBD1. Germline V gene sequence: CDR1 MNHEY, CDR2 SVGEGT. V lost 6 bases to trimming and J lost 4 bases; unmatched junction nucleotides: 5. The CDR3 runs 13 residues. As DNA, the CDR3 is TGTGCCAGCAGCGAGGGGGCGTCCACTGAAGCTTTCTTT. Translation gives CASSEGASTEAFF.

V gene TRBV24-1 combines with J gene TRBJ2-1, with D perhaps matching TRBD1 (5 bases). V lost 7 bases, J lost 7 bases, and 13 bases lay in between. Germline V gene lookup returns CDR1 KGHDR and CDR2 SFDVKD. The CDR3 totals 13 residues. The CDR3 region has the DNA TGTGCCACCAGAGGGCAGGGCGGTAATGAGCAGTTCTTC. This gives the protein CATRGQGGNEQFF.

V usage is TRBV18 and J usage is TRBJ1-2, with D perhaps matching TRBD1 (6 bases). V was shortened by 5 bases and J by 6 bases, with 10 bases between the two germline ends. The CDR3 has 12 amino acids. Germline V gene data show CDR1 as KGHSH and CDR2 as LQKENI. The CDR3 region has the DNA TGTGCCAGCTCAGAGACAGGACATGGCTACACCTTC. Its translation: CASSETGHGYTF. The entire variable domain, with the rest obtained from reference TRBV18 and TRBJ1-2, is as follows: NAGVMQNPRHLVRRRGQEARLRCSPMKGHSHVYWYRQLPEEGLKFMVYLQKENIIDESGMPKERFSAEFPKEGPSILRIQQVVRGDSAAYFCASSETGHGYTFGSGTRLTVV.

The CDR3 sequence is CASSLGLGISYNSPLHF. For the CDR3, the DNA is TGTGCCAGCAGCTTAGGCCTCGGGATCTCCTATAATTCACCCCTCCACTTT. The genes are TRBV13 and TRBJ1-6; the D is unclear. V lost 0 bases and J lost 0, with 9 bases in between. Germline lookup yields CDR1 PRHDT and CDR2 FYEKMQ (reference sequence). CDR3 length: 17 residues.

The rearrangement joins TRBV11-2 to TRBJ2-2, with 9 bases fitting TRBD2. Looked up from germline, CDR1 is SGHAT and CDR2 is FQNNGV. Germline trimming cut 0 bases from V and 4 bases from J; bases unmatched to any gene: 6. This CDR3 has 17 amino acids. Here the CDR3 reads CASSLEKSSGATGELFF. CDR3 DNA sequence: TGTGCCAGCAGCTTAGAGAAGTCTAGCGGGGCCACCGGGGAGCTGTTTTTT.

The chain couples TRBV4-1 to TRBJ2-3, with 11 nucleotides matching TRBD2. CDR3 size: 18 residues. V lost 1 base to trimming and J lost 3 bases; unmatched junction nucleotides: 9. Germline lookup yields CDR1 MGHRA and CDR2 YSYEKL. CDR3 loop: CASSQVSPSGGLTDTQYF. CDR3 bases: TGCGCCAGCAGCCAAGTTAGCCCTAGCGGGGGGTTAACAGATACGCAGTATTTT.

J is TRBJ1-2 and V is TRBV29-1; D is unclear. Germline CDR1 is SQVTM and CDR2 is ANQGSEA. Trimming cost V 3 bases and J 4 bases, with 12 bases left between them. This CDR3 contains 13 residues. The CDR3 DNA reads TGCAGCGTTGATCGGGGTACGGGCTATGGCTACACCTTC. It encodes CSVDRGTGYGYTF.

The CDR3 DNA reads as TGTGCCAGCAGTTTAATACCGAGCGGGGGTACGAGGGGTACGCAGTATTTT. Its translation: CASSLIPSGGTRGTQYF. The chain recombines TRBV27 with TRBJ2-3, with 8 nucleotides matching TRBD2. Germline V gives CDR1 MNHEY, CDR2 SMNVEV (reference sequence). The CDR3 is 17 amino acids. Trimming at V came to 2 bases and at J to 8 bases, leaving 15 bases not matched to a gene.

The chain carries TRBV7-2 and TRBJ1-4; TRBD1 matches at 7 bases. This CDR3 is built from 15 residues. The germline gives CDR1 SGHTA, CDR2 FQGNSA. V shed 5 bases and J 8 bases; nucleotides not matched to a gene: 11. The CDR3 loop reads CASSPRQGRVEKLFF. In nucleotides, the CDR3 is TGTGCCAGCAGCCCCCGACAGGGAAGAGTGGAAAAACTGTTTTTT. Full variable domain (rest looked up from reference TRBV7-2 and TRBJ1-4): GAGVSQSPSNKVTEKGKDVELRCDPISGHTALYWYRQSLGQGLEFLIYFQGNSAPDKSGLPSDRFSAERTGGSVSTLTIQRTQQEDSAVYLCASSPRQGRVEKLFFGSGTQLSVL.

This sequence joins TRBV4-2 and TRBJ2-5, with 9 bases identical to TRBD1. Per germline, CDR1 LGHNA and CDR2 YNFKEQ. Trimming cost V 0 bases and J 5 bases; bases outside gene matches: 10. This CDR3 has 17 amino acids. CDR3 sequence reads: CASSQDPAGTGLETQYF. The CDR3 nucleotides are TGTGCCAGCAGCCAAGATCCGGCCGGGACAGGGTTGGAGACCCAGTACTTC.

The V and J genes are TRBV4-3 and TRBJ1-2; D uncertain. Germline values: CDR1 LGHNA, CDR2 YSLEER. The CDR3 spans 17 residues. Trimming stripped 4 bases from V and 5 bases from J, with 23 bases between. The CDR3 spells CASSPDYGGRKYYGYTF. The CDR3 nucleotides are TGCGCCAGCAGCCCCGACTACGGCGGCAGAAAATATTATGGCTACACCTTC.

The J gene is TRBJ2-3, the V gene TRBV20-1, with 7 bases that match TRBD2. The germline V gene encodes CDR1 DFQATT and CDR2 SNEGSKA (reference sequence). The V and J ends lost 3 bases and 3 bases, in that order; junction bases with no gene match: 21. The CDR3 extends over 19 amino acids. CDR3 DNA sequence: TGCAGTGCTAGTGGAGGAGGGACCCATTACTCGGGGGGAACAGATACGCAGTATTTT. Translating gives CSASGGGTHYSGGTDTQYF.

DNA of the CDR3: TGTGCCAGCAGCTTAGTGGTGGGACAGTTGGATGAGCAGTTCTTC. The encoded protein is CASSLVVGQLDEQFF. The V call is TRBV7-2, the J call TRBJ2-1, with 7 bases aligning to TRBD1. V was pared by 1 base and J by 8 bases, with 8 bases of the junction left unmatched. The CDR3 runs 15 residues. The germline V gene encodes CDR1 SGHTA and CDR2 FQGNSA.

V gene TRBV2 combines with J gene TRBJ2-3; 7 bases line up with TRBD2. CDR1 is SNHLY and CDR2 is FYNNEI in the germline V gene. The CDR3 extends over 17 amino acids. Unmatched junction bases numbered 9, after V lost 3 bases and J lost 0 bases. CDR3 sequence reads: CASSEASSGGSTDTQYF. The CDR3 nucleotides are TGTGCCAGCAGTGAGGCCTCTAGCGGAGGTAGCACAGATACGCAGTATTTT.

CDR3 amino acids: CASSYSNYGYTF. The DNA for the CDR3 is TGTGCCAGCAGTTACTCGAACTATGGCTACACCTTC. The chain carries TRBV6-5 and TRBJ1-2; no clear D. CDR1 and CDR2 from the germline V gene are MNHEY and SVGAGI. V lost 0 bases to trimming and J lost 2 bases, with 1 base between them. This CDR3 region has 12 residues.

The CDR3 region is CASSLRTGLPGELFF. CDR3 DNA: TGTGCCAGCAGTTTGAGGACAGGCCTCCCCGGGGAGCTGTTTTTT. This chain uses TRBV27 with TRBJ2-2; TRBD1 matches at 7 bases. Trimming took 3 bases from V and 6 from J; bases not matched to a gene: 7. This CDR3 comprises 15 residues. The V gene's germline CDR1 is MNHEY and CDR2 SMNVEV (reference sequence).

The V gene is TRBV3-1 (or the pseudogene TRBV3-2), the J gene TRBJ2-3; D gene ambiguous. The germline gives CDR1 LGHDT, CDR2 YNNKEL (reference sequence). V lost 1 base and J lost 5, with 16 bases in between. The CDR3 contains 16 residues. The CDR3 nucleotides are TGTGCCAGCAGCCAAGGTTTTACTGCCGAGGTAGATACGCAGTATTTT. Its protein is CASSQGFTAEVDTQYF.